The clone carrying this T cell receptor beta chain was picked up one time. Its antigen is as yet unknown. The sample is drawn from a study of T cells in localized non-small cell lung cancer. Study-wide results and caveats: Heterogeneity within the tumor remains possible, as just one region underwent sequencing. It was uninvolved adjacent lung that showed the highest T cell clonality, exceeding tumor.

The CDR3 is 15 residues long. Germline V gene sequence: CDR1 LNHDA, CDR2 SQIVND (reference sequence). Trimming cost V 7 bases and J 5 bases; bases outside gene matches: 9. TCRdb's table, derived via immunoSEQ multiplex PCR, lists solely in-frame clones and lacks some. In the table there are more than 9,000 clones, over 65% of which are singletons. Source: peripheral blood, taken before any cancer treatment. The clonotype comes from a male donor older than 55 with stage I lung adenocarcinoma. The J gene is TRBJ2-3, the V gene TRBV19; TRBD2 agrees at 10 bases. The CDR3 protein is CASTPSGGGVDTQYF. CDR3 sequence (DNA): TGTGCCAGTACGCCTAGCGGGGGCGGGGTAGATACGCAGTATTTT.